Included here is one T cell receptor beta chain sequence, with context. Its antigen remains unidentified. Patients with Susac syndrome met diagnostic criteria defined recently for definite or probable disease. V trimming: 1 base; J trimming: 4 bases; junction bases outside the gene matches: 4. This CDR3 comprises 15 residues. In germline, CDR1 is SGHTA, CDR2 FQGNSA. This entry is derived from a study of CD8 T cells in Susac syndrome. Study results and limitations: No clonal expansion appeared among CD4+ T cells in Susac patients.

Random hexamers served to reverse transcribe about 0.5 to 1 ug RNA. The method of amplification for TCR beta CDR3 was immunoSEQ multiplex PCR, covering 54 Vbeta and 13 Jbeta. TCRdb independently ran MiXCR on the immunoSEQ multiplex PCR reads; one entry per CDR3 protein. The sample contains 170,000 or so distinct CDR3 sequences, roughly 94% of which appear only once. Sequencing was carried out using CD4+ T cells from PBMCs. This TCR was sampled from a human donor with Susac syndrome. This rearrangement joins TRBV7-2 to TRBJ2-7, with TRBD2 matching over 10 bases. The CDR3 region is CASSLVPSGGYEQYF. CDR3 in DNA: TGTGCCAGCAGCTTAGTTCCTAGCGGGGGTTACGAGCAGTACTTC.